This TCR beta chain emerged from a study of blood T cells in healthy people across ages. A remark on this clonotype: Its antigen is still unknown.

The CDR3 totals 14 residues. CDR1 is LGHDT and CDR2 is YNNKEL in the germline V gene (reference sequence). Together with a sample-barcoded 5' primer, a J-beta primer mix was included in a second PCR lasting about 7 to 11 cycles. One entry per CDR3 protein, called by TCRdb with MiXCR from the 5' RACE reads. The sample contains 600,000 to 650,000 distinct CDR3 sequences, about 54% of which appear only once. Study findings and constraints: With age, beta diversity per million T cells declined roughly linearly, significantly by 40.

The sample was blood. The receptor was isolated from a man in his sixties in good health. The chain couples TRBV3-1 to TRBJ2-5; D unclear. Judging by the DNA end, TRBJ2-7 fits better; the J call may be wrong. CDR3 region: CASSQGSFGYEQYF. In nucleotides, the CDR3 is TGTGCCAGCAGCCAAGGCAGTTTTGGCTACGAGCAGTACTTC.